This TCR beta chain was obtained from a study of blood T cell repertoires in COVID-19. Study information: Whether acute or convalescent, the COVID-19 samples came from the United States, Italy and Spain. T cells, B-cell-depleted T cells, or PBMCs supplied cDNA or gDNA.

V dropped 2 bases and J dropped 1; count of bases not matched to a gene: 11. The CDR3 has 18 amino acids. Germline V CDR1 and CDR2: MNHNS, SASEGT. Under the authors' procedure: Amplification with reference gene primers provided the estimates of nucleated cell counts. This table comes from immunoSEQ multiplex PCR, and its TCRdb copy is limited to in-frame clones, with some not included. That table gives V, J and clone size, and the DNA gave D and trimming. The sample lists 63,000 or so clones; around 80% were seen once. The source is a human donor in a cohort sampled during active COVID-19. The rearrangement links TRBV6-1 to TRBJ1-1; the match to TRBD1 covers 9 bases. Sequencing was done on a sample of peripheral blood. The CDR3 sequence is CASSEYGDRVWWNTEAFF. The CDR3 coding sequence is TGTGCCAGCAGTGAATATGGGGACAGGGTGTGGTGGAACACTGAAGCTTTCTTT.